Below are 14 T cell receptor beta chains sequenced from a single sample in a study of CD8 T cells in Susac syndrome. cDNA came from about 0.51 to 1 ug RNA primed by random hexamers. MiXCR, applied by TCRdb to the immunoSEQ multiplex PCR reads, yields one record per CDR3 protein. The sample gives about 300,000 distinct CDR3 sequences, about 90% of which show up once; 0.06% to 0.075% is in the top ten. Sequencing was performed on CD4+ T cells from PBMCs. These receptors all stem from a human donor with multiple sclerosis.

V and J are TRBV7-6 and TRBJ2-7, with TRBD2 identical over 8 bases. CDR3 size: 18 residues. After removal of 1 base from V and 2 bases from J, the junction contained 13 bases not matched to a gene. The germline V gene has CDR1 SGHVS and CDR2 FNYEAQ. The CDR3 DNA sequence: TGTGCCAGCAGCTTAGTGCCCCTAGCCAGCGGGAGTCCCTACGAGCAGTACTTC. It specifies CASSLVPLASGSPYEQYF. The complete variable domain, with remaining parts taken from reference TRBV7-6 and TRBJ2-7, reads GAGVSQSPRYKVTKRGQDVALRCDPISGHVSLYWYRQALGQGPEFLTYFNYEAQQDKSGLPNDRFSAERPEGSISTLTIQRTEQRDSAMYRCASSLVPLASGSPYEQYFGPGTRLTVT.

Here the CDR3 DNA reads TGTGCCATCAGTGCCAGGGAGGACGGGGAGCTGTTTTTT. It is translated as CAISAREDGELFF. V usage is TRBV10-3 and J usage is TRBJ2-2, with D possibly matching TRBD2 (6 bases). V lost 4 bases to trimming and J lost 7 bases, with 10 bases between them. The CDR3 consists of 13 residues. CDR1 is ENHRY and CDR2 is SYGVKD in the germline V gene.

The genes are TRBV30 and TRBJ1-2; tentatively, D is TRBD1 (6 bases). Trimming left V 3 bases short and J 5 bases short, with 19 bases between. Germline V lookup: CDR1 GTSNPN, CDR2 SVGIG (reference sequence). CDR3 size: 15 residues. This chain's CDR3 is CAWSRGQGPGYGYTF. In nucleotides, the CDR3 is TGTGCCTGGAGCCGGGGTCAGGGGCCGGGGTATGGCTACACCTTC.

V is TRBV7-6 and J is TRBJ2-6; unclear D gene. The CDR3 covers 13 residues. Germline V gives CDR1 SGHVS, CDR2 FNYEAQ. V was cut by 4 bases and J by 6 bases, with 7 bases left in between. CDR3 in amino acids: CASSSGMANVLTF. CDR3 nucleotides: TGTGCCAGCAGCTCCGGAATGGCCAACGTCCTGACTTTC.

This chain joins TRBV2 and TRBJ2-7; TRBD2 aligns across 7 bases. V shed 4 bases, J shed 1 base, and the junction held 7 bases outside the gene matches. The CDR3 extends over 15 amino acids. Germline V gene sequence: CDR1 SNHLY, CDR2 FYNNEI. This CDR3 reads CASSGGRVGSYEQYF. In nucleotides, the CDR3 is TGTGCCAGCAGTGGGGGGAGGGTCGGATCCTACGAGCAGTACTTC. The full variable domain, rest sourced from reference TRBV2 and TRBJ2-7, is EPEVTQTPSHQVTQMGQEVILRCVPISNHLYFYWYRQILGQKVEFLVSFYNNEISEKSEIFDDQFSVERPDGSNFTLKIRSTKLEDSAMYFCASSGGRVGSYEQYFGPGTRLTVT.

The V and J genes are TRBV7-3 and TRBJ2-3; 7 nucleotides agree with TRBD2. Germline CDR1 reads SGHTA; CDR2 reads FQGTGA. The CDR3 runs 15 residues. With V trimmed by 5 bases and J by 0 bases, 5 bases remained unmatched. The CDR3 coding sequence is TGTGCCAGCAGCCCTTTCGGGGGGAGCACAGATACGCAGTATTTT. It encodes CASSPFGGSTDTQYF.

This clonotype was seen only once. The chain employs TRBV29-1 and TRBJ2-4; 11 bases align to TRBD2. This CDR3 spans 18 amino acids. J gave up 6 bases and V 5 bases, and 18 bases lay outside the gene matches. In germline, CDR1 is SQVTM, CDR2 ANQGSEA. DNA of the CDR3: TGCAGCGTTTTGGGGTCCCCGGCTTTTAGCGGGGGGGGAAACATTCAGTACTTC. Translated: CSVLGSPAFSGGGNIQYF. Full variable domain (rest looked up from reference TRBV29-1 and TRBJ2-4): SAVISQKPSRDICQRGTSLTIQCQVDSQVTMMFWYRQQPGQSLTLIATANQGSEATYESGFVIDKFPISRPNLTFSTLTVSNMSPEDSSIYLCSVLGSPAFSGGGNIQYFGAGTRLSVL.

The rearrangement uses TRBV20-1 and TRBJ1-5; D is ambiguous. V was trimmed by 3 bases and J by 3 bases, leaving 6 bases between them. The CDR3 sequence is 12 residues long. Per the germline V gene, CDR1 is DFQATT and CDR2 is SNEGSKA (reference sequence). This CDR3 reads CSARAVNQPQHF. In DNA form, the CDR3 reads TGCAGTGCTAGGGCAGTCAATCAGCCCCAGCATTTT.

This rearrangement joins TRBV7-2 to TRBJ2-7; 9 nucleotides agree with TRBD1. This CDR3 contains 17 residues. Trimming at V came to 2 bases and at J to 4 bases, leaving 12 bases not matched to a gene. Germline-derived CDR1 and CDR2 are SGHTA and FQGNSA. CDR3 region: CASSLRGPGQGAYEQYF. The CDR3 bases are TGTGCCAGCAGCTTAAGGGGGCCGGGACAGGGAGCGTACGAGCAGTACTTC.

The chain joins TRBV5-1 to TRBJ2-2; a weak D match, TRBD1 (6 bases). CDR1 is SGHRS, CDR2 YFSETQ, per germline. Deletions cut 5 bases from V and 7 bases from J, with 12 bases between. CDR3 length equals 13 residues. CDR3 coding DNA: TGCGCCAGCAGGCCCACAGGGAGCGGGGAGCTGTTTTTT. Amino acids: CASRPTGSGELFF.

This clonotype was observed a few times. This chain uses TRBV7-9 with TRBJ2-5; a possible D gene is TRBD2 (6 bases). Trimming removed 8 bases from V and 2 bases from J, with 9 bases in between. This CDR3 region has 12 residues. From germline, CDR1 is SEHNR and CDR2 FQNEAQ (reference sequence). This chain's CDR3 is CASRERQETQYF. CDR3 DNA: TGTGCCAGCCGGGAGCGGCAAGAGACCCAGTACTTC.

The chain carries TRBV6-6 and TRBJ2-3; 10 nucleotides match TRBD2. With 2 bases clipped from V and 5 bases from J, the junction kept 4 bases outside the gene matches. Germline assignment: CDR1 MNHNY and CDR2 SVGAGI (reference sequence). This CDR3 comprises 15 residues. The CDR3 region is CASSYGSGGIDTQYF. DNA for the CDR3: TGTGCCAGCAGTTACGGTAGCGGGGGGATAGATACGCAGTATTTT.

This clonotype was seen once. The chain combines TRBV3-1 with TRBJ1-2; D gene uncertain. The CDR3 totals 15 residues. Germline V CDR1 and CDR2: LGHDT, YNNKEL (reference sequence). Trimming removed 1 base at V and 2 bases at J, with 11 bases between. CDR3 nucleotide sequence: TGTGCCAGCAGCCAAGCCTCAGAAAGGAACTATGGCTACACCTTC. Translated, it gives CASSQASERNYGYTF.

This rearrangement joins TRBV23-1 to TRBJ2-2; 9 positions match TRBD1. TRBV23-1 is an open reading frame, and its role is uncertain. The CDR3 length is 17 residues. Unmatched junction bases numbered 6, after V lost 2 bases and J lost 2 bases. CDR3 protein: CASSQHPGQGNTGELFF. For the CDR3, the DNA is TGCGCCAGCAGTCAACACCCGGGACAGGGAAACACCGGGGAGCTGTTTTTT.